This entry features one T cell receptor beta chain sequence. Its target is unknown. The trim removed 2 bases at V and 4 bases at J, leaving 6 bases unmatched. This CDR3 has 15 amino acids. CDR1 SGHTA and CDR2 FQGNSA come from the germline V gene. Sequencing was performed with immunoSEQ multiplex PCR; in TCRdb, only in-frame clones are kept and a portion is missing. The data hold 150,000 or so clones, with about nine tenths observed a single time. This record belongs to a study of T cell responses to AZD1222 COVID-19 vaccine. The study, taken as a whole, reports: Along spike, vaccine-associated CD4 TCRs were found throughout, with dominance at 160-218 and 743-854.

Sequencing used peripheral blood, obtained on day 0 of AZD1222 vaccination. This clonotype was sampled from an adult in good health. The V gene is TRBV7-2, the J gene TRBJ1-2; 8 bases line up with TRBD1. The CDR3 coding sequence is TGTGCCAGCAGCTTACGCGGGACAGGAATCTATGGCTACACCTTC. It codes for CASSLRGTGIYGYTF.